This T cell receptor beta chain comes out of a study of OX40 agonist ivuxolimab in advanced cancers. This clone was detected only a few times. Germline lookup yields CDR1 SNHLY and CDR2 FYNNEI. V gave up 6 bases and J gave up 3 bases, with 8 bases separating them. CDR3 size: 13 residues. Repertoires were generated with immunoSEQ multiplex PCR, while TCRdb's copy carries only in-frame clones and drops some. The table has around 30,000 clones, 92% seen once. The clonotype was recovered from an adult with an advanced solid tumor such as melanoma, head and neck, liver or kidney cancer. The V call is TRBV2, the J call TRBJ2-2; a weak D match, TRBD1 (6 bases). Material: CD4+ or CD8+ T cells sorted from blood, obtained in a trial of the OX40 agonist ivuxolimab. The CDR3 here is CASRGQYTGELFF. CDR3 DNA sequence: TGTGCCAGCAGAGGACAGTACACCGGGGAGCTGTTTTTT.